Listed here are 8 T cell receptor beta chains from one sample, sequenced in a study of blood T cell repertoires in COVID-19. Here immunoSEQ multiplex PCR was the method, and the copy in TCRdb shows in-frame clones only, minus some. This sample carries 150,000 or so clones, roughly four fifths of them seen once, and the ten largest clones take 3% to 3.5%. Input material: peripheral blood. The source is an elderly woman with acute or convalescent COVID-19.

This clone was observed a few times. J is TRBJ1-1 and V is TRBV9, with D maybe TRBD1 (6 bases). The CDR3 is made up of 14 amino acids. Per germline, CDR1 SGDLS and CDR2 YYNGEE. V was pared by 4 bases and J by 4 bases, with 14 bases between. The CDR3 reads CASSIGQISTEAFF. Written as DNA, the CDR3 is TGTGCCAGCAGCATCGGACAGATTTCCACTGAAGCTTTCTTT. Full variable domain (remainder filled in from reference TRBV9 and TRBJ1-1): DSGVTQTPKHLITATGQRVTLRCSPRSGDLSVYWYQQSLDQGLQFLIQYYNGEERAKGNILERFSAQQFPDLHSELNLSSLELGDSALYFCASSIGQISTEAFFGQGTRLTVV.

This rearrangement joins TRBV15 to TRBJ1-2, with 7 bases fitting TRBD1. The germline V gene encodes CDR1 LNHNV and CDR2 YYDKDF (reference sequence). With V trimmed by 1 base and J by 8 bases, 7 bases remained unmatched. The CDR3 sequence is 14 residues long. The CDR3, as DNA: TGTGCCACCAGCAGAGCCGGGACAGTCCGGGGCTACACCTTC. Translation gives CATSRAGTVRGYTF.

The gene calls are TRBV5-1 and TRBJ2-7; D call uncertain. The CDR3 contains 13 residues. V was pared by 3 bases and J by 4 bases, with 11 bases between. The V gene's germline CDR1 is SGHRS and CDR2 YFSETQ. The CDR3 DNA follows: TGCGCCAGCAGCTCCGACGGAGCGTACGAGCAGTACTTC. Its protein is CASSSDGAYEQYF.

This chain links TRBV19 with TRBJ2-7, with 8 bases identical to TRBD1. Germline trimming cut 1 base from V and 6 bases from J; bases unmatched to any gene: 8. The CDR3 runs to 15 residues. Germline-derived CDR1 and CDR2 are LNHDA and SQIVND (reference sequence). CDR3 in amino acids: CASSIGGQGRREQYF. The CDR3 DNA follows: TGTGCCAGTAGTATAGGCGGACAGGGACGGCGCGAGCAGTACTTC.

The chain carries TRBV5-1 and TRBJ2-3, with D tentatively TRBD2 (5 bases). The CDR3 covers 16 residues. CDR1 SGHRS and CDR2 YFSETQ come from the germline V gene. Trimming took off 4 bases at V and 6 bases at J, with 21 bases between the two ends. CDR3 coding DNA: TGCGCCAGCAGCGCTCAACTAGTCCTTGTGACGGATACGCAGTATTTT. Its translation: CASSAQLVLVTDTQYF. The full variable domain, completed using reference TRBV5-1 and TRBJ2-3, is KAGVTQTPRYLIKTRGQQVTLSCSPISGHRSVSWYQQTPGQGLQFLFEYFSETQRNKGNFPGRFSGRQFSNSRSEMNVSTLELGDSALYLCASSAQLVLVTDTQYFGPGTRLTVL.

The chain couples TRBV12-5 to TRBJ1-2, with a weak D call TRBD1 (5 bases). Germline V gene data show CDR1 as LGHNT and CDR2 as FRNRAP. V lost 5 bases to trimming and J lost 5 bases, with 12 bases between them. The CDR3 totals 13 residues. The CDR3 here is CASGVDGGYGYTF. The DNA for the CDR3 is TGTGCTAGTGGTGTAGATGGGGGGTATGGCTACACCTTC. Supplemented by reference TRBV12-5 and TRBJ1-2, the full variable domain reads DARVTQTPRHKVTEMGQEVTMRCQPILGHNTVFWYRQTMMQGLELLAYFRNRAPLDDSGMPKDRFSAEMPDATLATLKIQPSEPRDSAVYFCASGVDGGYGYTFGSGTRLTVV.

The chain is built from TRBV12-3 or TRBV12-4 and TRBJ1-1, with D possibly TRBD1 on 6 matching bases. Between the trimmed V and J ends, which lost 0 bases and 11 bases, there was a span of 7 bases. CDR3 length equals 11 residues. CDR3: CASSLAQGAFF. DNA of the CDR3: TGTGCCAGCAGTTTAGCGCAGGGGGCTTTCTTT.

This chain connects TRBV11-2 to TRBJ2-7; 8 bases match TRBD1. V shed 1 base and J 1 base; nucleotides not matched to a gene: 6. This CDR3 is 16 amino acids long. Germline V gene sequence: CDR1 SGHAT, CDR2 FQNNGV. The CDR3 loop is CASSLGAGGWSYEQYF. CDR3 bases: TGTGCCAGCAGCTTAGGGGCAGGGGGCTGGTCCTACGAGCAGTACTTC.